This T cell receptor beta chain is from a study of blood T cell repertoires in COVID-19 (dated by TCRdb to the early 2020s). Broadly, across the study: The collaborator samples originated in the United States, Italy and Spain and spanned the acute and convalescent phases of COVID-19. The prospective study material was composed of cDNA or gDNA derived from T cells, B-cell-depleted T cells, or PBMCs. Deeply sampled blood TCRbeta repertoires from subjects exposed to, actively infected with, or recovered from COVID-19 were included in the dataset. A freely available public database, intended as a resource for researchers studying the immune response to SARS-CoV-2, is where the repertoires were released. Samples were obtained from the ongoing ImmuneRACE study (first 160 participants) and from 1,254 subjects provided by 6 global collaborators. The sample metadata nearly always contained a de-identified subject ID, COVID-19 status, age in years and sex. Where available, HLA class I and class II types were obtained from metadata supplied by the sample provider rather than from assay-based typing. Findings and caveats that apply to the study as a whole: Clinical and demographic metadata were provided uncurated, with the amount varying by source and participant.

The immunoSEQ Assay, a bias-controlled multiplex PCR, was used to amplify TCRbeta CDR3 regions from genomic DNA. The paper's data handling went like this. The number of nucleated cells in each sample was estimated by amplification of reference gene primers within the assay. Sequence reads were collapsed and filtered to measure the absolute abundance of every unique TCRbeta CDR3 rearrangement. For each sample, productive Simpson clonality was calculated as the square root of Simpson's diversity index over productive rearrangements. TCRdb took this table from immuneACCESS and kept in-frame rearrangements with V and J called. Such tables lack part of the clones; where checked against another copy, unresolved V genes explain under half of the gap, and the rest is unexplained. The D gene and trimming were derived from the DNA, and the V and J assignments and clone size from that table. The sample table contains about 130,000 clones; only one count was recorded for around nine tenths of them. Clones ranked in the top ten supply 2.3% of the sample.

Per the germline V gene (reference sequence), LNHDA is the CDR1 and SQIVND is the CDR2. From its cysteine to its phenylalanine, the CDR3 spans 17 amino acids. The CDR3 DNA has 51 bases and is translated from base 1. V is trimmed back by 5 bases and J by 0 bases, and the junction contains 7 bases that no gene match accounts for. Comments on this clone: Its specific antigen is unknown. Per-base quality was not reported, and no clone a single base away is much larger than it.

Participants in the prospective study were aged roughly 18 to 100 years, lived in 24 United States geographic areas, and enrolled through a virtual design. Cohort assignment in the prospective study relied on participant-reported clinical history from a screening survey and a study questionnaire. ImmuneRACE Cohort 3 recovered participants were defined by two consecutive negative NP/OP PCR tests, healthcare professional clearance, or symptom resolution. In the prospective study, whole blood, serum and a nasopharyngeal or oropharyngeal swab were collected from each participant by mobile phlebotomists. Over a roughly two-month period, participants in the prospective study had the option of providing additional blood draws and questionnaires. Prospective study blood samples were shipped either frozen or at room temperature before DNA extraction.

This clonotype was obtained from a woman aged 50 to 65 who had recovered from COVID-19. The rearrangement joined TRBV19 to TRBJ2-3; TRBD2 lines up with 11 middle nucleotides. The sequenced sample consisted of PBMCs or T cells enriched from blood (not recorded which). This receptor carries the CDR3 CASSSLAGGLSTDTQYF. DNA sequence: TGTGCCAGTAGTTCGCTAGCGGGGGGCCTTAGCACAGATACGCAGTATTTT.